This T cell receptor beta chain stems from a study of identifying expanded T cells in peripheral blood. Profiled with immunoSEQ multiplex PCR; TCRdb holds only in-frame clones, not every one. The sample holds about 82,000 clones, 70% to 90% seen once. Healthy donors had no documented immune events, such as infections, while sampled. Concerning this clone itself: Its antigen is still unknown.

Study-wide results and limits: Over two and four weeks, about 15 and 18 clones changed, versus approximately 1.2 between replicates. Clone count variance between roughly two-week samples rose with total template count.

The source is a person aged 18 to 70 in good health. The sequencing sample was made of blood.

The CDR3 protein is CAWTLGGGTTDTQYF. The CDR3 region has the DNA TGTGCCTGGACTTTGGGGGGTGGGACCACAGATACGCAGTATTTT. This chain uses TRBV30 with TRBJ2-3; a weak D match, TRBD2 (6 bases). The CDR3 spans 15 residues. V gave up 4 bases and J gave up 2 bases, with 16 bases separating them. Per germline, CDR1 GTSNPN and CDR2 SVGIG (reference sequence).